This T cell receptor beta chain was found in a study of sequential checkpoint blockade in melanoma. Study summary: After both sequences, patients received maintenance nivolumab.

The sample's treatment: randomized to nivolumab then ipilimumab (arm A) or the reverse (arm B). Sorted cells were live CD3+CD8+, lacking CD19 and CD56, from PBMCs. Here immunoSEQ multiplex PCR was the method, and the copy in TCRdb shows in-frame clones only, minus some. The profile shows over 8,000 clones, 70% to 85% of them singletons. The clonotype was recovered from a human donor with melanoma. Sequenced material: CD8+ T cells sorted from blood (inferred from file names), taken from a patient given nivolumab and ipilimumab in sequence.

The CDR3 sequence: CASRHPNTEAFF. DNA of the CDR3: TGTGCCAGCAGACACCCGAACACTGAAGCTTTCTTT. The chain couples TRBV27 to TRBJ1-1; D is ambiguous. The CDR3 has 12 residues. Germline values: CDR1 MNHEY, CDR2 SMNVEV (reference sequence). The ends were cut back, 6 bases at V and 1 base at J, with 6 bases in the middle.